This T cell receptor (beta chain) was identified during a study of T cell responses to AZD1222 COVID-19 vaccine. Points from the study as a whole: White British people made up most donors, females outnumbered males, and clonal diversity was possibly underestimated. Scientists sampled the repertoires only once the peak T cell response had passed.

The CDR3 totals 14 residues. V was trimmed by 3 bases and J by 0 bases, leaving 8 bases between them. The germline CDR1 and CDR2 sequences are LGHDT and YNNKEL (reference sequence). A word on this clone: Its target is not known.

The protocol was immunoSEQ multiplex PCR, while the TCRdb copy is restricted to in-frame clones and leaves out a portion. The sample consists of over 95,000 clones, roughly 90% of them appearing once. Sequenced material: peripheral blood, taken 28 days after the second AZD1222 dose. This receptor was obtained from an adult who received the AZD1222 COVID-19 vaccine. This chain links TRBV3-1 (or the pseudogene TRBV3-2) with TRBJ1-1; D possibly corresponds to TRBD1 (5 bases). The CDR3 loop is CASSQPGLNTEAFF. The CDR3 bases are TGTGCCAGCAGCCAGCCGGGACTGAACACTGAAGCTTTCTTT.